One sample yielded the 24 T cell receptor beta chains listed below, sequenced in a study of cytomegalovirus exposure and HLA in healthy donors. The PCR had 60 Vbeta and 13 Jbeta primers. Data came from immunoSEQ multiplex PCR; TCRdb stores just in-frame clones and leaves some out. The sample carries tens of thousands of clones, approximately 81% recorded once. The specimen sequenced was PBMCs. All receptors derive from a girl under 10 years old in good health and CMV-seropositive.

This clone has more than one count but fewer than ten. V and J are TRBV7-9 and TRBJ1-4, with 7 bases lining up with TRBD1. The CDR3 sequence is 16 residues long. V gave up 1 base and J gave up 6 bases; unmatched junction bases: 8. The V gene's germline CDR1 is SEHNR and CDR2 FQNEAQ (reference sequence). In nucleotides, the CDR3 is TGTGCCAGCAGCTTAGGGGCGGAGGGGGCGGATGAAAAACTGTTTTTT. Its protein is CASSLGAEGADEKLFF.

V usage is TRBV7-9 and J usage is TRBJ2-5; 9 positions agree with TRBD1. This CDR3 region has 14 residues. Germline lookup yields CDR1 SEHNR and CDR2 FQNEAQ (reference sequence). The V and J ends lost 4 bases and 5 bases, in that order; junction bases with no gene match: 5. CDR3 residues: CASSSGQGPETQYF. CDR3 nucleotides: TGTGCCAGCAGCTCGGGACAGGGACCGGAGACCCAGTACTTC.

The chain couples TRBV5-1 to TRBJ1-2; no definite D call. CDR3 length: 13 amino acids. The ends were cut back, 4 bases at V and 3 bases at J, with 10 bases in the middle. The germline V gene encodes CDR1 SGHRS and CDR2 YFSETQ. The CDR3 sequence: CASSPGHDYGYTF. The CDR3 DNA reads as TGCGCCAGCAGCCCTGGGCACGACTATGGCTACACCTTC.

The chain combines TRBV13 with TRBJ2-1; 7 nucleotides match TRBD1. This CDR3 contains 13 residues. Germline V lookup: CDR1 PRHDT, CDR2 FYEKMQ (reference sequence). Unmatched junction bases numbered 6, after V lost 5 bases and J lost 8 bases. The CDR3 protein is CASSLQGTDEQFF. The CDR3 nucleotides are TGTGCCAGCAGCCTCCAAGGGACAGATGAGCAGTTCTTC.

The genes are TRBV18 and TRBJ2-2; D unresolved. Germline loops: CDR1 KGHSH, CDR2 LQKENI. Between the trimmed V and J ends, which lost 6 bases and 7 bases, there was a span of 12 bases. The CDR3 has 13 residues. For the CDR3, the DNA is TGTGCCAGCTCGCCCGACTCTGACGGGGAGCTGTTTTTT. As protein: CASSPDSDGELFF.

CDR3 loop: CASRLSGSSTDTQYF. The CDR3 bases are TGTGCCAGCAGACTTAGCGGGAGTAGCACAGATACGCAGTATTTT. The chain recombines TRBV2 with TRBJ2-3; TRBD2 matches at 9 bases. Germline-derived CDR1 and CDR2 are SNHLY and FYNNEI. Germline trimming cut 6 bases from V and 0 bases from J; bases unmatched to any gene: 4. The CDR3 has 15 residues.

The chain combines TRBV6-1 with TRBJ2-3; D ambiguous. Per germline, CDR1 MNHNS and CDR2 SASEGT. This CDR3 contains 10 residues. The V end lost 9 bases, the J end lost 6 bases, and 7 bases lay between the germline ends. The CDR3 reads CASTMDTQYF. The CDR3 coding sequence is TGTGCCAGTACAATGGATACGCAGTATTTT.

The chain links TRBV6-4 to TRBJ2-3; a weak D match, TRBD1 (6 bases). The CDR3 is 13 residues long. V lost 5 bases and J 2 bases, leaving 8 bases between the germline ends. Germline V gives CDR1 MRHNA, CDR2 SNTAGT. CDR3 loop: CASSRQVTDTQYF. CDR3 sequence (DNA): TGTGCCAGCAGTAGACAGGTCACAGATACGCAGTATTTT.

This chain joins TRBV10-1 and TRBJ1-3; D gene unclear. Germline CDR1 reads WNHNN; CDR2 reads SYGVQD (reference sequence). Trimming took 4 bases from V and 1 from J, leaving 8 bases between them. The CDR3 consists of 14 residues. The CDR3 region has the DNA TGCGCCAGCAGTGGCGGCGGATCTGGAAACACCATATATTTT. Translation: CASSGGGSGNTIYF.

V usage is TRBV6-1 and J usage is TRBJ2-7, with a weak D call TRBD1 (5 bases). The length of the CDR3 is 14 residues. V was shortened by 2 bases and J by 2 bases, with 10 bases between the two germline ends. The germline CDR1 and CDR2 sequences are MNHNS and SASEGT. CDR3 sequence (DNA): TGTGCCAGCAGTGAATATCAGGGCGCCTACGAGCAGTACTTC. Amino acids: CASSEYQGAYEQYF.

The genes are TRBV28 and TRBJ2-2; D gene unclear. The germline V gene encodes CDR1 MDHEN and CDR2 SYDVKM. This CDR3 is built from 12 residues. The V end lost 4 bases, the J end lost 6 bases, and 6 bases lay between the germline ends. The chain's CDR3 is CASSSPSGELFF. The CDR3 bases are TGTGCCAGCAGTTCCCCCTCCGGGGAGCTGTTTTTT. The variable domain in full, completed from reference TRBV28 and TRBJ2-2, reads DVKVTQSSRYLVKRTGEKVFLECVQDMDHENMFWYRQDPGLGLRLIYFSYDVKMKEKGDIPEGYSVSREKKERFSLILESASTNQTSMYLCASSSPSGELFFGEGSRLTVL.

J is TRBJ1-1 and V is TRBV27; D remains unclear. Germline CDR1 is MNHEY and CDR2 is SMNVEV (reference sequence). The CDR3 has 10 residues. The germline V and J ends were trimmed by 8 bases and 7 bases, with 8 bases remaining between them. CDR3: CASRRVEAFF. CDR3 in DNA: TGTGCCAGCCGCCGGGTTGAAGCTTTCTTT.

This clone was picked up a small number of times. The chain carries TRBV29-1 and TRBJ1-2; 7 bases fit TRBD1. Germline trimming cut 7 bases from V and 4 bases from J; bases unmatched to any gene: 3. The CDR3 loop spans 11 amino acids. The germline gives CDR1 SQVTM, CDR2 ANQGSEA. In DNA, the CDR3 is TGCAGCGGCAGGGGGGCCTATGGCTACACCTTC. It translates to CSGRGAYGYTF.

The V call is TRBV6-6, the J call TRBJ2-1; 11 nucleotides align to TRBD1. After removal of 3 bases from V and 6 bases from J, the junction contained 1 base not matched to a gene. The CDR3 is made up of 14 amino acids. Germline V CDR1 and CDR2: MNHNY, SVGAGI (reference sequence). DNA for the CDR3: TGTGCCAGCAGTTATGGACAGGGGGCCAATGAGCAGTTCTTC. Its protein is CASSYGQGANEQFF.

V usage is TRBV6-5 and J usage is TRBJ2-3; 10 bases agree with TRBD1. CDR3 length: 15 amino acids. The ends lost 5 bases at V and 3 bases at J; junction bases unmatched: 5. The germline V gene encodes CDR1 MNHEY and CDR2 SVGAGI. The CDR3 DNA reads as TGTGCCAGCAGTCGCCCGGGACAGGGGACAGATACGCAGTATTTT. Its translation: CASSRPGQGTDTQYF.

The CDR3 DNA follows: TGTGCCATCAGTGGAGAGGGCAATGAGCAGTTCTTC. This sequence encodes CAISGEGNEQFF. The V gene is TRBV10-3, the J gene TRBJ2-1, with D possibly being TRBD2 (5 bases). The CDR3 loop spans 12 amino acids. Germline V gene sequence: CDR1 ENHRY, CDR2 SYGVKD. Trimming removed 4 bases at V and 6 bases at J, with 7 bases between.

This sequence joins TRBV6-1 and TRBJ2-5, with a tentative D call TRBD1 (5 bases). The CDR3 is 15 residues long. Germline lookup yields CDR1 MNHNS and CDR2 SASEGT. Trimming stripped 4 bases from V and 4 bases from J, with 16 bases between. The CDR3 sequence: CASSGTWGPTETQYF. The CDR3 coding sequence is TGTGCCAGCAGTGGCACCTGGGGCCCGACAGAGACCCAGTACTTC.

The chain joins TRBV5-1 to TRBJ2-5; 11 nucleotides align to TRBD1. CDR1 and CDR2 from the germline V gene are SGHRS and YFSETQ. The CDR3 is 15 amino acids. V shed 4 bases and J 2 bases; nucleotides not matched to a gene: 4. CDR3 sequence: CASSPGTGGQETQYF. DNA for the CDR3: TGCGCCAGCAGCCCGGGGACAGGGGGGCAAGAGACCCAGTACTTC.

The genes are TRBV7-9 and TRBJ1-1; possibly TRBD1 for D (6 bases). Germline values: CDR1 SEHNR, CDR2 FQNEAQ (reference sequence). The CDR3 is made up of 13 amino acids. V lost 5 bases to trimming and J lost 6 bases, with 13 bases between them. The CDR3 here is CASSPEQGPEAFF. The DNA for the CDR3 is TGTGCCAGCAGCCCGGAACAGGGCCCTGAAGCTTTCTTT.

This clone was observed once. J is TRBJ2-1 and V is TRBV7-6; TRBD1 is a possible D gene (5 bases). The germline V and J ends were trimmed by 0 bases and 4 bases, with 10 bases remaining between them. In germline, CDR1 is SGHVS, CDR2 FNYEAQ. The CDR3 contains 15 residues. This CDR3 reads CASSLAGVVYNEQFF. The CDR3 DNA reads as TGTGCCAGCAGCTTAGCAGGGGTTGTTTACAATGAGCAGTTCTTC.

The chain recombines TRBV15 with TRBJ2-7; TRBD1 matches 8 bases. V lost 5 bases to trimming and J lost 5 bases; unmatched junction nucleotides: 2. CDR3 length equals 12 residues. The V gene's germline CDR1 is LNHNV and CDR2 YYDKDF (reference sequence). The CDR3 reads CATSGQGNEQYF. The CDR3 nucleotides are TGTGCCACCAGCGGACAGGGTAACGAGCAGTACTTC.

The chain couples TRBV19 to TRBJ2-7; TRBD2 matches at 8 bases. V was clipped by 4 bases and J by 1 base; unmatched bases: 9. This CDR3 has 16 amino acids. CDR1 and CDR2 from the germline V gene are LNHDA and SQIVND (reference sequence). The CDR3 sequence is CASSTAEAGVSYEQYF. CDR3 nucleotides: TGTGCCAGTAGTACCGCTGAAGCGGGAGTGTCCTACGAGCAGTACTTC. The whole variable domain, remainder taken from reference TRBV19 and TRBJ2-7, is DGGITQSPKYLFRKEGQNVTLSCEQNLNHDAMYWYRQDPGQGLRLIYYSQIVNDFQKGDIAEGYSVSREKKESFPLTVTSAQKNPTAFYLCASSTAEAGVSYEQYFGPGTRLTVT.

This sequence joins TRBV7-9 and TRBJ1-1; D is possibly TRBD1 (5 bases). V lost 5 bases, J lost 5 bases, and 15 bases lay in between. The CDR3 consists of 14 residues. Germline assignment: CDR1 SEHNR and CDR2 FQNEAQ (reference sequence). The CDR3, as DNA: TGTGCCAGCAGCCCCATGGGGGGAGGGACTGAAGCTTTCTTT. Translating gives CASSPMGGGTEAFF.

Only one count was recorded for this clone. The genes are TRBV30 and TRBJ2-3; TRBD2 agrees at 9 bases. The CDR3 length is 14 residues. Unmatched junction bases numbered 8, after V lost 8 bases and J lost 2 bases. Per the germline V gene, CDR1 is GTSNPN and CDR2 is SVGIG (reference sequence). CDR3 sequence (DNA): TGTGCCGGCCTAGCGGGACGTCTCACAGATACGCAGTATTTT. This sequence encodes CAGLAGRLTDTQYF.